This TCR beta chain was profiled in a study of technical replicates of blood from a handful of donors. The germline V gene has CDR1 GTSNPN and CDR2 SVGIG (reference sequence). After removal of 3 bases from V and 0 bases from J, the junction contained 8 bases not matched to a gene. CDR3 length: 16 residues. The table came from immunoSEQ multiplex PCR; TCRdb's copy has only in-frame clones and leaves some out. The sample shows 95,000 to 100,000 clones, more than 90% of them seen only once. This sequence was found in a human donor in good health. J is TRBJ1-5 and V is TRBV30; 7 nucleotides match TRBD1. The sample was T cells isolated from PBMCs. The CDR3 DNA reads TGTGCCTGGAGCCTAGGGGGCAGGGGTAGCAATCAGCCCCAGCATTTT. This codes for CAWSLGGRGSNQPQHF.